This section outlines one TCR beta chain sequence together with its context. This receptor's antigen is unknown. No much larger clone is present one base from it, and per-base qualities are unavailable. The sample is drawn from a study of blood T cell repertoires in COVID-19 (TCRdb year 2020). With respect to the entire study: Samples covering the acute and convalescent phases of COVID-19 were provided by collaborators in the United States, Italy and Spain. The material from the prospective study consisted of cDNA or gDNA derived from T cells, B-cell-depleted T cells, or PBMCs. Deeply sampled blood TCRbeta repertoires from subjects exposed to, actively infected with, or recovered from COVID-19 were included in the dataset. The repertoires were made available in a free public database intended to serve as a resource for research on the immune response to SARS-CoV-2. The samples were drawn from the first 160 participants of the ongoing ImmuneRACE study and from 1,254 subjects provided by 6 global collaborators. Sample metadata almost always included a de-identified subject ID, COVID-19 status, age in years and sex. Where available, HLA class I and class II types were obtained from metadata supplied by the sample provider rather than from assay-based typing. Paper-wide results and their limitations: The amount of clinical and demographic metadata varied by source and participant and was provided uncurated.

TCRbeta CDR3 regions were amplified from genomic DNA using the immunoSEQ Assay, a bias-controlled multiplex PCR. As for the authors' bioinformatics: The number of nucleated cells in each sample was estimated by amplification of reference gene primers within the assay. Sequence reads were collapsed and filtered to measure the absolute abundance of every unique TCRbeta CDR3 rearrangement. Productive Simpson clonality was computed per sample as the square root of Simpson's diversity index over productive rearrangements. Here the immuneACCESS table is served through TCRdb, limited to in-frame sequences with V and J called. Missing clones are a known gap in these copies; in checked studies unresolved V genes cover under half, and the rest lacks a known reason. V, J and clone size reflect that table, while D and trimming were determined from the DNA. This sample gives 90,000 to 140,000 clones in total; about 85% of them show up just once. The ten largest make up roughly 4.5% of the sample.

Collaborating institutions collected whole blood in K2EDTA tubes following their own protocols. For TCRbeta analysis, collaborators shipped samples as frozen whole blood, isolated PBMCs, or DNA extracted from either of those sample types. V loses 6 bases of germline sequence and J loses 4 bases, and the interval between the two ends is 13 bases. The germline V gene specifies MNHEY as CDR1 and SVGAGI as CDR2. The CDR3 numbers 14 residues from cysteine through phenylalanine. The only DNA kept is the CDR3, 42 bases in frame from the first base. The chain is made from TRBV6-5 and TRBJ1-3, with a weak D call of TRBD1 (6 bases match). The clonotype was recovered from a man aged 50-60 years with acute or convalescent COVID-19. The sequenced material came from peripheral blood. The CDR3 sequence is CASRAQDRGNTIYF. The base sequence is TGTGCCAGCAGGGCACAAGACAGGGGAAACACCATATATTTT.